This TCR beta chain was sequenced for a study of blood T cells in healthy people across ages. A second roughly 7 to 12 cycle PCR used barcoded and J-beta primers. One entry per CDR3 protein, called by TCRdb with MiXCR from the 5' RACE reads. The sample carries 650,000 to 950,000 distinct CDR3 sequences, 40% to 50% recorded once. Whenever a sample was processed, at least 6 million PBMCs were isolated. After removal of 5 bases from V and 3 bases from J, the junction contained 13 bases not matched to a gene. This CDR3 comprises 16 residues. Germline V gene lookup returns CDR1 SGHNT and CDR2 YENEEA. The study, taken as a whole, reports: Long-lived donors had more naive CD4+ cells and higher diversity than aged donors. With donor CMV status unknown, expanded clonotype changes were possibly confounded. Unsorted PBMC material precluded a definitive naive versus antigen-experienced comparison.

In its sample, this clonotype was seen a few times. As yet, its antigen is unknown. V usage is TRBV11-3 and J usage is TRBJ2-7; TRBD1 matches at 7 bases. This TCR derives from a man aged 60 to 75 in good health. The sample was blood. The CDR3 DNA follows: TGTGCCAGCAGCGTACCGGGACAGCCGACCTTCTACGAGCAGTACTTC. Translation gives CASSVPGQPTFYEQYF.